This TCR beta chain was obtained from a study of T cell responses to AZD1222 COVID-19 vaccine. As for this clone: Antigen unknown.

The method was immunoSEQ multiplex PCR; TCRdb's version includes in-frame clones alone and lacks a portion of them. The table includes about 84,000 clones, 80% to 90% detected once. Germline V gene data show CDR1 as MNHEY and CDR2 as SVGAGI. The CDR3 consists of 15 residues. Trimming took off 5 bases at V and 6 bases at J, with 14 bases between the two ends. Study observations and caveats: Spike-specific TCR breadth and depth went up after people got two AZD1222 doses. It should be noted that donors were predominantly white British and more often female, and clonal diversity was possibly underestimated. Without day 14 samples, only post-peak T cell repertoires were studied.

The clonotype was recovered from an adult who received the AZD1222 COVID-19 vaccine. This specimen consisted of peripheral blood, obtained 28 days after the second AZD1222 dose. The chain recombines TRBV6-5 with TRBJ1-6; D gene unclear. The chain's CDR3 is CASSRDPLSNSPLHF. In DNA, the CDR3 is TGTGCCAGCAGTCGGGATCCCCTCTCTAATTCACCCCTCCACTTT.